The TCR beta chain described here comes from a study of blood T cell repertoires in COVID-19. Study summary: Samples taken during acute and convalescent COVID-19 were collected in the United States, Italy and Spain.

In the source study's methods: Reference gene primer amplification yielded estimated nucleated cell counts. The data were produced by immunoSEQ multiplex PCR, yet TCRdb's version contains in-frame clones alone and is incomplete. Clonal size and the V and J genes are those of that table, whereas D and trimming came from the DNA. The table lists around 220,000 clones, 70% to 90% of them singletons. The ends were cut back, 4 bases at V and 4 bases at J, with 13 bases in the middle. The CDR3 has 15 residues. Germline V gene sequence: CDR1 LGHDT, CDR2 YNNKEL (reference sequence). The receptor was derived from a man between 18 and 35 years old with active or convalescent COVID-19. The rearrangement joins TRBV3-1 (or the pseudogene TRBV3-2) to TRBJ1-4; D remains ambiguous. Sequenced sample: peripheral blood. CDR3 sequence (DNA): TGTGCCAGCAGCCCATCAGGCGTCCTTAATGAAAAACTGTTTTTT. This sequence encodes CASSPSGVLNEKLFF.